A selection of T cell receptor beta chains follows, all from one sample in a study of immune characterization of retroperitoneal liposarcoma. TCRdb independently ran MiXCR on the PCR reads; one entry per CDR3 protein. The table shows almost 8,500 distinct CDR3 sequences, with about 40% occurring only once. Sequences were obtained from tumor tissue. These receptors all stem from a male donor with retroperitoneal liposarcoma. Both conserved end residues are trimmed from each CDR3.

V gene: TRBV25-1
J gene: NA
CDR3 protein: ASSDPRVQETQY

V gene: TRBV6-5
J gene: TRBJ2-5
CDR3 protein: ASSPQLAGDGETQY

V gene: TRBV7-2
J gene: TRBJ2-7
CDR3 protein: ASSFSGGSYEQY

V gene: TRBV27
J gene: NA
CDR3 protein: ASSPRGAYEQF

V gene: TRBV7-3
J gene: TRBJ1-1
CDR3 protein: ATSRDMNTEAF

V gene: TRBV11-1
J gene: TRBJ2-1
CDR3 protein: ASSQGVFEQF

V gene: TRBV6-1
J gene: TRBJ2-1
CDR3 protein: ASSYTWNNEQF

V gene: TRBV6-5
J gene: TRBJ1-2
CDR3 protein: ASSYGQGFGYT

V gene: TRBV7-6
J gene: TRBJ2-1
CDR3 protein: ASSLGQGSSYEQF

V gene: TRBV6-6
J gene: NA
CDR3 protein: ASSYGRRGTGTQY

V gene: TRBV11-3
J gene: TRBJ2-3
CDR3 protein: ASSPGVDTQY

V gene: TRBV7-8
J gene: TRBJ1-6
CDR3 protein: ASSPGTGGSGSPLH

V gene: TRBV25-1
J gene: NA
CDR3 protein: ASSELAGLIDEQY

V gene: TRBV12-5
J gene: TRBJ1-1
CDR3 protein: ASGLVLSDLRGPPMNTEAF

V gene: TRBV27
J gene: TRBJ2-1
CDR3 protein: ASSLGLAAGEQF

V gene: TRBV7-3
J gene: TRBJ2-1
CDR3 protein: ASSLDGGSYNEQF

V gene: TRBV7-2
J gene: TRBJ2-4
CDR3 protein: ASSLVGLPRGNIQY

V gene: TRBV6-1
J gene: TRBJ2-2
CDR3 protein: ASSVGRGQGVTGELF

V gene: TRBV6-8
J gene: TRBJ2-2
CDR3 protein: ASRDPQRNTGELF

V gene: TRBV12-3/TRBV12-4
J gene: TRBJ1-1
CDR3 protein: ASSPDPLNTEAF

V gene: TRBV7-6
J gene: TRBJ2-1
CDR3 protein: ASSLAGGQETQF

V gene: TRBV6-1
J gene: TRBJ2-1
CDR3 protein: ASSGPGRGGNNEQF

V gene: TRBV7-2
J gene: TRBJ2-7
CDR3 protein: ASSWGTSGSEQY